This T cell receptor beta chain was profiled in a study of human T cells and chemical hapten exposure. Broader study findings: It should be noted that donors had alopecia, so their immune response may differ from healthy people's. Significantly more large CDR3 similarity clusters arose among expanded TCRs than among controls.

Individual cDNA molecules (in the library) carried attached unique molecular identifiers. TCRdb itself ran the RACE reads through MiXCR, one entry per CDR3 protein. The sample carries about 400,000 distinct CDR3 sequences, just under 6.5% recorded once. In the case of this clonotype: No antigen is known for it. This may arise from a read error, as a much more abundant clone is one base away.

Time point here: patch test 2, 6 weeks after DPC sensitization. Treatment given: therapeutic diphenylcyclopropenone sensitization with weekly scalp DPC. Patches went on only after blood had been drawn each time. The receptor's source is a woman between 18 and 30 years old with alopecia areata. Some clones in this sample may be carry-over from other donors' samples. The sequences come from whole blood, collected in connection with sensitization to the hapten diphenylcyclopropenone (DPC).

The chain's CDR3 is CSVEDKTGGQPQHF. CDR3 bases: TGCAGCGTTGAAGATAAGACAGGGGGGCAGCCCCAGCATTTT. The V and J genes are TRBV29-1 and TRBJ1-5, with 9 positions matching TRBD1. Unmatched junction bases numbered 4, after V lost 0 bases and J lost 7 bases. Germline CDR1 is SQVTM and CDR2 is ANQGSEA. The CDR3 sequence is 14 residues long.